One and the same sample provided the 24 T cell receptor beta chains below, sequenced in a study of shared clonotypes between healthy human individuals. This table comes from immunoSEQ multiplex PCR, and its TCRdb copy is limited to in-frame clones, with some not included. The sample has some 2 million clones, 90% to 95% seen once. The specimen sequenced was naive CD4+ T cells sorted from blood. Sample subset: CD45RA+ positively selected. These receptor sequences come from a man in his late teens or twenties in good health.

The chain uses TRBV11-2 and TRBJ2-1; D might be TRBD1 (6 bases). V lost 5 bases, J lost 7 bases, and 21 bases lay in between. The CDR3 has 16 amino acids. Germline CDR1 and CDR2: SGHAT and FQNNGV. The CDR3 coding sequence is TGTGCCAGCAGCACTAGGGATTCCGGGACAATGAATGAGCAGTTCTTC. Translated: CASSTRDSGTMNEQFF.

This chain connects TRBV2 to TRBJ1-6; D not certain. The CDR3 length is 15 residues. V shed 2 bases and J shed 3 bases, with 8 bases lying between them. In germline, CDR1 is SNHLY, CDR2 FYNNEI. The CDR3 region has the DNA TGTGCCAGCAGTGAAACGGTCGTCTATAATTCACCCCTCCACTTT. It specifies CASSETVVYNSPLHF.

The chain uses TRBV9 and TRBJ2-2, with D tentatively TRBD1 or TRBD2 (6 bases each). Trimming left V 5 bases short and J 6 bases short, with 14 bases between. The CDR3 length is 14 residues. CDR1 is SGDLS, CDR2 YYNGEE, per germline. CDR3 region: CASRISGGSGELFF. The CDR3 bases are TGTGCCAGCAGAATTTCCGGGGGCTCCGGGGAGCTGTTTTTT.

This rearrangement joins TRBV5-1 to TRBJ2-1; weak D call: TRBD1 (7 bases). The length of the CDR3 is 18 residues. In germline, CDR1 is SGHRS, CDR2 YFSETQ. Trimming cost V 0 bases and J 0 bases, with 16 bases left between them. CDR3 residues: CASSLAQGGVGSYNEQFF. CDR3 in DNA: TGCGCCAGCAGCTTGGCTCAGGGGGGTGTCGGCTCCTACAATGAGCAGTTCTTC.

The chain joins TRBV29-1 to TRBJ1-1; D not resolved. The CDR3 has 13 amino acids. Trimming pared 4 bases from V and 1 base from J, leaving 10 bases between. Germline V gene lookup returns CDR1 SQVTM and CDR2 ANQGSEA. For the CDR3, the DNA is TGCAGCGTTGCCGGACGTTCGAACACTGAAGCTTTCTTT. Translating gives CSVAGRSNTEAFF.

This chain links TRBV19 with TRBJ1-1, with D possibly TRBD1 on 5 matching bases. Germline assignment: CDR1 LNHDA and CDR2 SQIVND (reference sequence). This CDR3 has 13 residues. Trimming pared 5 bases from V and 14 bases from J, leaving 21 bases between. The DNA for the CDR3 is TGTGCCAGTAGTTACGGACACGACCTAGGGGAATTCTTT. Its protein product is CASSYGHDLGEFF.

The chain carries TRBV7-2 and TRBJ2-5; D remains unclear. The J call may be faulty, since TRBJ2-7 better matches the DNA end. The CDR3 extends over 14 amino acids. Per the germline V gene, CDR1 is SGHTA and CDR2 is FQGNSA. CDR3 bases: TGTGCCAGCAGCTCTTTCGCAGCTAACTACGAGCAGTACTTC. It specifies CASSSFAANYEQYF.

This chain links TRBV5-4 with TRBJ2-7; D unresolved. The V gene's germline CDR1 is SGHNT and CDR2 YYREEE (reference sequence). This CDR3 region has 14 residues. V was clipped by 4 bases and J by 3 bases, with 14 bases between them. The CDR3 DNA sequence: TGTGCCAGCAGCCCGGAACCAAGTATCTACGAGCAGTACTTC. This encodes CASSPEPSIYEQYF.

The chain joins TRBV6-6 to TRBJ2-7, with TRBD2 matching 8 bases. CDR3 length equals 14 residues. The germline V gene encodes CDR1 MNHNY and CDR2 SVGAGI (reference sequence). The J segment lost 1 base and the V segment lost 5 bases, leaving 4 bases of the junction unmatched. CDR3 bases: TGTGCCAGCAGTAGATTAGCGGGATCCTACGAGCAGTACTTC. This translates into CASSRLAGSYEQYF.

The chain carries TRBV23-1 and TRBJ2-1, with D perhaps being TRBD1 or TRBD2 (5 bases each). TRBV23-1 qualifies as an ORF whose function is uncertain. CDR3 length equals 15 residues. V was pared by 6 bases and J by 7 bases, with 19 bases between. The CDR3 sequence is CASSLNGTQWNEQFF. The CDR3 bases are TGCGCCAGCAGCCTAAACGGGACCCAATGGAATGAGCAGTTCTTC.

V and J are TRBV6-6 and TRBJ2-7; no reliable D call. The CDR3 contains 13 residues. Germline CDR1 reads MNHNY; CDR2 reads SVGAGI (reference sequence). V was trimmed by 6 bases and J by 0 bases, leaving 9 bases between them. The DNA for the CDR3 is TGTGCCAGCAGGAAACCGAGCTCCTACGAGCAGTACTTC. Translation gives CASRKPSSYEQYF.

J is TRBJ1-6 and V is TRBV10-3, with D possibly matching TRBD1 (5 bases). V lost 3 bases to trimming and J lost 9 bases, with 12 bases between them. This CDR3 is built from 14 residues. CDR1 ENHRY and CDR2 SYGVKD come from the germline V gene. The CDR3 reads CAISEGAVGSPLHF. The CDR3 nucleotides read TGTGCCATCAGTGAAGGGGCAGTCGGTTCACCCCTCCACTTT.

The CDR3 nucleotides read TGTGCCAGCTCACGGGACATGATTAATTACGAGCAGTACTTC. It is translated as CASSRDMINYEQYF. The chain is built from TRBV18 and TRBJ2-7; tentatively, D is TRBD1 (6 bases). V lost 4 bases to trimming and J lost 4 bases, with 14 bases between them. CDR3 size: 14 residues. Germline V gives CDR1 KGHSH, CDR2 LQKENI.

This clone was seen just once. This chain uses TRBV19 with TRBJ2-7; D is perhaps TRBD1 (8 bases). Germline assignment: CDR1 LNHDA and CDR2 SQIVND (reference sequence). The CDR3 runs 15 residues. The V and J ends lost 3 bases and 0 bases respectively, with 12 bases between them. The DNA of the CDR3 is TGTGCCAGTAGTATGGGAGGGACAGGCTCCTACGAGCAGTACTTC. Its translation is CASSMGGTGSYEQYF.

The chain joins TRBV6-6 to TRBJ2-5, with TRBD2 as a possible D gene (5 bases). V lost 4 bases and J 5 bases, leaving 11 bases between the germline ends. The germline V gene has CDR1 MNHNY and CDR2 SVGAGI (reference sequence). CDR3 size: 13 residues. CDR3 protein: CASSSSRGETQYF. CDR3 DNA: TGTGCCAGCAGTTCCTCTAGAGGGGAGACCCAGTACTTC.

CDR3 in DNA: TGTGCCAGCAATGAGAAAGCGGTCTCCTACAATGAGCAGTTCTTC. Encoded protein: CASNEKAVSYNEQFF. J is TRBJ2-1 and V is TRBV6-1; D might be TRBD2 (5 bases). The length of the CDR3 is 15 residues. Trimming stripped 7 bases from V and 0 bases from J, with 13 bases between. CDR1 MNHNS and CDR2 SASEGT come from the germline V gene.

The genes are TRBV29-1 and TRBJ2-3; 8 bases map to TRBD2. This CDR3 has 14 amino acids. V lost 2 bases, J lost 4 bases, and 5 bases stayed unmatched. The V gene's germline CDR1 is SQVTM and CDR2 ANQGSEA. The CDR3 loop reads CSVERLANADTQYF. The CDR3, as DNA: TGCAGCGTTGAACGACTAGCGAATGCAGATACGCAGTATTTT.

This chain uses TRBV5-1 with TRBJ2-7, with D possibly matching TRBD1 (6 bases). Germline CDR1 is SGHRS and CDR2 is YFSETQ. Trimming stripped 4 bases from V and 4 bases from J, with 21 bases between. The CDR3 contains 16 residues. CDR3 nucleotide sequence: TGCGCCAGCAGCCCCGACGGTGGCCTAGGGGGTTACGAGCAGTACTTC. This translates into CASSPDGGLGGYEQYF.

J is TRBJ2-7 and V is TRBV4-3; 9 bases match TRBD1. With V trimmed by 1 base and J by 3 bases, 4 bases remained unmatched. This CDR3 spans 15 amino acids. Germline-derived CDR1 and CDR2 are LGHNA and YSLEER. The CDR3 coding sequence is TGCGCCAGCAGCCAAGTGAGACAGGGGGTCTACGAGCAGTACTTC. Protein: CASSQVRQGVYEQYF.

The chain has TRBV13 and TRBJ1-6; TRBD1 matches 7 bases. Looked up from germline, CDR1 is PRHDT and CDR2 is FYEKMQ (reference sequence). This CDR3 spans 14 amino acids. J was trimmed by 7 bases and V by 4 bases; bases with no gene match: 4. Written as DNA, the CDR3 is TGTGCCAGCAGCTACGACAGGGACAATTCACCCCTCCACTTT. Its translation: CASSYDRDNSPLHF.

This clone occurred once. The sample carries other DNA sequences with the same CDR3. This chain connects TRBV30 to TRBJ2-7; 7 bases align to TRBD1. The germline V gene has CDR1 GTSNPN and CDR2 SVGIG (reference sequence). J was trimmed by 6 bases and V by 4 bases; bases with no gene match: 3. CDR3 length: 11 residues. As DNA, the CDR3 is TGTGCCTGGAACAGGGGTGGCGAGCAGTACTTC. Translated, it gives CAWNRGGEQYF.

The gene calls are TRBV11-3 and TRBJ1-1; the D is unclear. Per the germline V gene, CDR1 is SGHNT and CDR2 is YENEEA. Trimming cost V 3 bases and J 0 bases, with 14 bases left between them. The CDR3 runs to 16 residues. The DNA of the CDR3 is TGTGCCAGCAGCTTCCCAAAGCGGAACATGAACACTGAAGCTTTCTTT. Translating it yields CASSFPKRNMNTEAFF.

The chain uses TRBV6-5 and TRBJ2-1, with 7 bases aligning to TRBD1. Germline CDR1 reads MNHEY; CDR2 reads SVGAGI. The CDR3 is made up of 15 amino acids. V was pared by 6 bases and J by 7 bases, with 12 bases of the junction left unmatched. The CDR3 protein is CASRPFQTGYNEQFF. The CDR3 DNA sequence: TGTGCCAGCAGACCCTTCCAGACAGGGTATAATGAGCAGTTCTTC.

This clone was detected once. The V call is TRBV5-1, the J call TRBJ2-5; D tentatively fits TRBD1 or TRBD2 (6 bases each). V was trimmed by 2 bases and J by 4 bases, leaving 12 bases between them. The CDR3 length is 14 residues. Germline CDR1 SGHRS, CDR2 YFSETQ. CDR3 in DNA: TGCGCCAGCAGCTTCGGGGGCGACGTAGAGACCCAGTACTTC. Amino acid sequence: CASSFGGDVETQYF.